This T cell receptor (beta chain) came from a study of Ad26.COV2.S vaccination and SARS-CoV-2 variants. Turning to the study itself: COV1001, an Ad26.COV2.S trial, supplied this vaccine-arm donor. Ad26.COV2.S shots went into the muscle once or twice, 56 days apart.

Method: immunoSEQ multiplex PCR; TCRdb's copy keeps in-frame clones and lacks some. The sample includes approximately 350,000 clones, roughly 87% of them seen just once. This CDR3 has 15 amino acids. Trimming removed 2 bases at V and 8 bases at J, with 19 bases between. Per germline, CDR1 SNHLY and CDR2 FYNNEI. This sample's treatment: 15 to 20 received Ad26.COV2.S at low or high dose, single or two shots; about 5 received placebo; per-sample allocation not given. Collection of samples fell on day 63 after the first vaccine or placebo injection. The sequence was obtained from a person between 18 and 65 years old who received the Ad26.COV2.S COVID-19 vaccine or a placebo. The sequencing used peripheral blood, collected in a trial of Ad26.COV2.S vaccine versus placebo. This chain connects TRBV2 to TRBJ2-7; D is perhaps TRBD2 (5 bases). The CDR3 loop reads CASSERVARVVKQYF. Written as DNA, the CDR3 is TGTGCCAGCAGTGAAAGGGTAGCGCGGGTGGTAAAGCAGTACTTC.